Sequencing of this T cell receptor beta chain was carried out in a study of T-cell reconstitution after alpha-beta-depleted transplantation in children (dated by TCRdb to about 2016). Regarding the study in general: The study quantitatively tracked T-cell immune reconstitution after TCRalphabeta/CD19-depleted allogeneic hematopoietic cell transplantation in children using TCR repertoire profiling. The study at large found these results: In some patients, the high TCRbeta diversity seen at day 60 was put down to recipient T cells and intrathymic progenitors that had survived conditioning. About two months after transplant, the apparently early recovery of alphabetaT-cell counts reportedly depended on just several hundred clones that had expanded rapidly and came from non-depleted graft cells. Over subsequent months, a decline in hyperexpanded clone frequencies was noted, and after one year, T-cell counts and TCRbeta diversity were mostly ascribed to newly produced T cells.

The trim is 3 bases for V and 2 bases for J, with a gap of 9 bases between the germline ends. Reading from cysteine to phenylalanine, the CDR3 counts 14 amino acids. Only CDR3 DNA remains: 42 bases, in frame from the first base. The germline V gene (reference sequence) specifies LNHDA as CDR1 and SQIVND as CDR2. Comments on this clonotype: Its recognized antigen is unknown. Within one base of it there is no much larger clone, and no base qualities were kept.

The sample's treatment or condition label is to be understood as: allogeneic hematopoietic cell transplantation with graft depleted of TCRalphabeta T cells and CD19 B cells. TCRalphabeta/CD19-depleted allogeneic hematopoietic cell grafts were given to the transplant recipients, all of whom were children. Receptor libraries were prepared by PCR. Sequencing relied on an Illumina HiSeq 2500. To normalize quantification of the TCRbeta repertoire, the TCR libraries were built with molecular barcoding that relied on unique molecular identifiers. In-frame beta chains were kept once TCRdb had trimmed the public reads at Q25 with fastp and called clones with MiXCR. Entries are consolidated by CDR3 protein sequence, retaining the most common genes and DNA. The sample records around 580,000 distinct CDR3 sequences, 23% of which are singletons. The ten largest clones capture 14% of the sample.

The rearrangement joined TRBV19 to TRBJ2-3; the D gene cannot be resolved reliably. The sequencing here drew on PBMCs, mostly from graft donor cells, taken 360 days after TCRalphabeta/CD19-depleted stem cell transplant. The clonotype comes from a boy younger than two who had a stem cell transplant for acute myeloid leukemia, so the T cells may come from the graft donor. This receptor carries the CDR3 CASSIPDHTDTQYF. The bases are TGTGCCAGTAGTATTCCGGACCACACAGATACGCAGTATTTT.